This is a list of T cell receptor beta chains from one sample in a study of technical replicates of blood from four donors. Data came from immunoSEQ multiplex PCR; TCRdb stores just in-frame clones and leaves some out. The sample contains about 60,000 clones, approximately 86% of which appear only once. The sequenced sample consisted of PBMCs. Source of these receptors: a human donor in good health. Some clones in this sample may be carry-over from other donors' samples. CDR3s include the opening cysteine and the closing phenylalanine or tryptophan. Each record gives: V gene, clone size, D gene, J gene, CDR3 DNA, CDR3 protein. The D gene is left open where the match is weak. Part of the rows lack a size; the others show once, few, many or a class for expanded clones.

v_gene: TRBV28; abundance: NA; d_gene: NA; j_gene: TRBJ2-1; CDR3nt: TGTGCCAGCAACCTAGAGGACAGACTGGTCGATGAGCAGTTCTTC; CDR3aa: CASNLEDRLVDEQFF
v_gene: TRBV5-6; abundance: NA; d_gene: TRBD2; j_gene: TRBJ2-2; CDR3nt: TGTGCCAGCAGGTACGGGACTAGCGACTTCACCGGGGAGCTGTTTTTT; CDR3aa: CASRYGTSDFTGELFF
v_gene: TRBV27; abundance: NA; d_gene: TRBD1; j_gene: TRBJ1-2; CDR3nt: TGTGCCAGCAGTTTTTTGGGACAGGGAAACTATGGCTACACCTTC; CDR3aa: CASSFLGQGNYGYTF
v_gene: TRBV18; abundance: few; d_gene: NA; j_gene: TRBJ1-1; CDR3nt: TGTGCCAGCTCGCGCGGAGACCCACGTATGAACACTGAAGCTTTCTTT; CDR3aa: CASSRGDPRMNTEAFF
v_gene: TRBV7-2; abundance: NA; d_gene: NA; j_gene: TRBJ1-5; CDR3nt: TGTGCCAGCAGCCCCCCTGGGGGACTGCATCAGCCCCAGCATTTT; CDR3aa: CASSPPGGLHQPQHF
v_gene: TRBV7-2; abundance: NA; d_gene: NA; j_gene: TRBJ2-7; CDR3nt: TGTGCCAGCAGCATTGGACTGAACTACGAGCAGTACTTC; CDR3aa: CASSIGLNYEQYF
v_gene: TRBV7-8; abundance: NA; d_gene: TRBD2; j_gene: TRBJ2-1; CDR3nt: TGTGCCAGCAGCTTAGTAAGGACTAGCGGGAGAAGTCCCTACAATGAGCAGTTCTTC; CDR3aa: CASSLVRTSGRSPYNEQFF
v_gene: TRBV7-8; abundance: once; d_gene: TRBD2; j_gene: TRBJ2-1; CDR3nt: TGTGCCAGCAGCAAACTAGCGGGGGGCCACAATGAGCAGTTCTTC; CDR3aa: CASSKLAGGHNEQFF
v_gene: TRBV9; abundance: NA; d_gene: TRBD1; j_gene: TRBJ2-7; CDR3nt: TGTGCCAGCAGTGCGGACAGGGGGGACTACGAGCAGTACTTC; CDR3aa: CASSADRGDYEQYF
v_gene: TRBV23-1; abundance: NA; d_gene: NA; j_gene: TRBJ2-7; CDR3nt: TGCGCCAGCAGTCAATCAGGGGTTGTATGCTACGAGCAGTACTTC; CDR3aa: CASSQSGVVCYEQYF
v_gene: TRBV7-9; abundance: NA; d_gene: NA; j_gene: TRBJ2-7; CDR3nt: TGTGCCAGCAGCTTAGATCTCGGGCAGGGTTTTCGCTTC; CDR3aa: CASSLDLGQGFRF
v_gene: TRBV21-1; abundance: NA; d_gene: NA; j_gene: TRBJ2-1; CDR3nt: TGTGCCAGCAGCAAAAATAACAAAATAAATGAGCAGTTCTTC; CDR3aa: CASSKNNKINEQFF
v_gene: TRBV6-4; abundance: NA; d_gene: NA; j_gene: TRBJ2-1; CDR3nt: TGTGCCAGCAGCATGGAAGTTTCGGGCAATGAGCAGTTCTTC; CDR3aa: CASSMEVSGNEQFF
v_gene: TRBV7-7; abundance: NA; d_gene: TRBD2; j_gene: TRBJ2-1; CDR3nt: TGTGCCAGCAGCGCCATCCAGACTAGCCAAGAGCAGTTCTTC; CDR3aa: CASSAIQTSQEQFF
v_gene: TRBV19; abundance: NA; d_gene: TRBD1; j_gene: TRBJ2-7; CDR3nt: TGTGCCAGTAGTCCAGGGACAGGGAGCTCCTACGAGCAGTACTTC; CDR3aa: CASSPGTGSSYEQYF
v_gene: TRBV4-3; abundance: once; d_gene: TRBD1; j_gene: TRBJ1-4; CDR3nt: TGCGCCAGCAGCGCTCGGACAGGATCTAATGAAAAACTGTTTTTT; CDR3aa: CASSARTGSNEKLFF
v_gene: TRBV10-3; abundance: NA; d_gene: NA; j_gene: TRBJ1-4; CDR3nt: TGTGCCATCAGCTTCGGCGCAGGTGAAAAACTGTTTTTT; CDR3aa: CAISFGAGEKLFF
v_gene: TRBV11-2; abundance: NA; d_gene: NA; j_gene: TRBJ2-3; CDR3nt: TGTGCCAGCAGCCAGGGTAGGGGTACGCAGTATTTT; CDR3aa: CASSQGRGTQYF
v_gene: TRBV30; abundance: NA; d_gene: NA; j_gene: TRBJ1-3; CDR3nt: TGTGCCTGGACCGGACAGATTACTGGAAACACCATATATTTT; CDR3aa: CAWTGQITGNTIYF
v_gene: TRBV7-2; abundance: NA; d_gene: NA; j_gene: TRBJ2-7; CDR3nt: TGTGCCAGCAGCTTGCCCGAAGGGCTAGCAGCCTACGAGCAGTACTTC; CDR3aa: CASSLPEGLAAYEQYF
v_gene: TRBV5-4; abundance: NA; d_gene: TRBD1; j_gene: TRBJ1-3; CDR3nt: TGTGCCAGCAGCCGCAAGGGGGCAAACTCTGGAAACACCATATATTTT; CDR3aa: CASSRKGANSGNTIYF
v_gene: TRBV4-1; abundance: NA; d_gene: TRBD1; j_gene: TRBJ2-7; CDR3nt: TGCGCCAGCAGCCTCAACTCCGGAGACAGGGCTTCACCCTACGAGCAGTACTTC; CDR3aa: CASSLNSGDRASPYEQYF
v_gene: TRBV27; abundance: NA; d_gene: NA; j_gene: TRBJ1-4; CDR3nt: TGTGCCAGCAGTTCCTTCTCGACAGGCGGGAAACTGTTTTTT; CDR3aa: CASSSFSTGGKLFF
v_gene: TRBV27; abundance: NA; d_gene: TRBD2; j_gene: TRBJ2-3; CDR3nt: TGTGCCAGCAGTTCCCTCCAGCGGGGGTTCACAGATACGCAGTATTTT; CDR3aa: CASSSLQRGFTDTQYF
v_gene: TRBV7-9; abundance: NA; d_gene: NA; j_gene: TRBJ1-2; CDR3nt: TGTGCCAGCAGCTTAGCCCTGGCAGGTCACTATGGCTACACCTTC; CDR3aa: CASSLALAGHYGYTF
v_gene: TRBV19; abundance: NA; d_gene: NA; j_gene: TRBJ1-1; CDR3nt: TGTGCCAGTAGACCCGTGGGGCCATCCGTCACTGAAGCTTTCTTT; CDR3aa: CASRPVGPSVTEAFF
v_gene: TRBV19; abundance: once; d_gene: NA; j_gene: TRBJ2-7; CDR3nt: TGTGCCAGTAGTTTGGTACCTTTAGGGCGGGCCCCCTACGAGCAGTACTTC; CDR3aa: CASSLVPLGRAPYEQYF
v_gene: TRBV6-6; abundance: NA; d_gene: NA; j_gene: TRBJ2-7; CDR3nt: TGTGCCAGCAGTTACTCTACTAGGAATAACGAGCAGTACTTC; CDR3aa: CASSYSTRNNEQYF
v_gene: TRBV19; abundance: NA; d_gene: NA; j_gene: TRBJ1-4; CDR3nt: TGTGCCAGTAGCCCCGGGACAATGCCTGAAAAACTGTTTTTT; CDR3aa: CASSPGTMPEKLFF
v_gene: TRBV29-1; abundance: NA; d_gene: TRBD2; j_gene: TRBJ2-7; CDR3nt: TGCAGCGTTGTGGGCGGGGGTCTCTCCTACGAGCAGTACTTC; CDR3aa: CSVVGGGLSYEQYF
v_gene: TRBV30; abundance: NA; d_gene: TRBD2; j_gene: TRBJ2-5; CDR3nt: TGTGCCTGGAGACGCCAGCGGGGGGCCCAAGAGACCCAGTACTTC; CDR3aa: CAWRRQRGAQETQYF
v_gene: TRBV7-9; abundance: once; d_gene: NA; j_gene: TRBJ1-2; CDR3nt: TGTGCCAGCAGCCCGGTGTCAAGGGGCTATGGCTACACCTTC; CDR3aa: CASSPVSRGYGYTF
v_gene: TRBV18; abundance: NA; d_gene: NA; j_gene: TRBJ1-1; CDR3nt: TGTGCCAGCTCACTTTCGCGGACTGAAGCTTTCTTT; CDR3aa: CASSLSRTEAFF
v_gene: TRBV4-2; abundance: few; d_gene: TRBD1; j_gene: TRBJ2-3; CDR3nt: TGTGCCAGCAGCCAAAATCAGGGGGGCACAGATACGCAGTATTTT; CDR3aa: CASSQNQGGTDTQYF
v_gene: TRBV5-1; abundance: NA; d_gene: TRBD2; j_gene: TRBJ2-3; CDR3nt: TGCGCCAGCAGCGTGGCCGGGACTAGCGGGATACTCACAGATACGCAGTATTTT; CDR3aa: CASSVAGTSGILTDTQYF
v_gene: TRBV2; abundance: once; d_gene: TRBD1; j_gene: TRBJ2-7; CDR3nt: TGTGCCAGCAGATCTGGACAGGGGAGGTTAGAGCAGTACTTC; CDR3aa: CASRSGQGRLEQYF
v_gene: TRBV6-5; abundance: once; d_gene: NA; j_gene: TRBJ2-1; CDR3nt: TGTGCCAGCAGTTACTCTAGCGGCTCCTACAATGAGCAGTTCTTC; CDR3aa: CASSYSSGSYNEQFF
v_gene: TRBV13; abundance: NA; d_gene: NA; j_gene: TRBJ2-3; CDR3nt: TGTGCCAGCAGCTTGTCAGCGAGCACAGATACGCAGTATTTT; CDR3aa: CASSLSASTDTQYF
v_gene: TRBV7-3; abundance: few; d_gene: TRBD1; j_gene: TRBJ1-6; CDR3nt: TGTGCCAGCAGCTCCGGACAGGGGACGAACAATTCACCCCTCCACTTT; CDR3aa: CASSSGQGTNNSPLHF
v_gene: TRBV18; abundance: NA; d_gene: NA; j_gene: TRBJ2-1; CDR3nt: TGTGCCAGCTCATCTAGTCAGGGGAATGAGCAGTTCTTC; CDR3aa: CASSSSQGNEQFF
v_gene: TRBV18; abundance: NA; d_gene: TRBD2; j_gene: TRBJ2-3; CDR3nt: TGTGCCAGCTCAGTTAGCGGGAGGAGCGGAGATACGCAGTATTTT; CDR3aa: CASSVSGRSGDTQYF
v_gene: TRBV7-2; abundance: NA; d_gene: TRBD2; j_gene: TRBJ2-7; CDR3nt: TGTGCCAGCAGCAGACTAGCGGGAGCGGGGGAGCAGTACTTC; CDR3aa: CASSRLAGAGEQYF
v_gene: TRBV30; abundance: NA; d_gene: NA; j_gene: TRBJ2-7; CDR3nt: TGTGCCTGGGCCGGGACTCCCTACGAGCAGTACTTC; CDR3aa: CAWAGTPYEQYF
v_gene: TRBV29-1; abundance: NA; d_gene: NA; j_gene: TRBJ2-2; CDR3nt: TGCAGCGTTGAAGATCGTAGCGTTGGCGGGGAGCTGTTTTTT; CDR3aa: CSVEDRSVGGELFF
v_gene: TRBV5-1; abundance: NA; d_gene: TRBD1; j_gene: TRBJ2-3; CDR3nt: TGCGCCAGCAGCTTGTTCGGAACAGGGGGCACAGATACGCAGTATTTT; CDR3aa: CASSLFGTGGTDTQYF
v_gene: TRBV29-1; abundance: few; d_gene: NA; j_gene: TRBJ1-1; CDR3nt: TGCAGCGTTCTCGTTAACACTGAAGCTTTCTTT; CDR3aa: CSVLVNTEAFF
v_gene: TRBV11-1; abundance: NA; d_gene: TRBD1; j_gene: TRBJ1-4; CDR3nt: TGTGCCAGCAGCTTCTCCGGGACAGCTAATGAAAAACTGTTTTTT; CDR3aa: CASSFSGTANEKLFF
v_gene: TRBV30; abundance: NA; d_gene: NA; j_gene: TRBJ1-5; CDR3nt: TGTGCCTGGAGTGTATCAAGGGGGAATCAGCCCCAGCATTTT; CDR3aa: CAWSVSRGNQPQHF
v_gene: TRBV4-2; abundance: once; d_gene: NA; j_gene: TRBJ2-7; CDR3nt: TGTGCCAGCAGCCGAAGTTTAGGACTCACCTACGAGCAGTACTTC; CDR3aa: CASSRSLGLTYEQYF
v_gene: TRBV7-3; abundance: NA; d_gene: NA; j_gene: TRBJ1-6; CDR3nt: TGTGCCAGCAGCTTACAGGGTCAGGCTTCACCCCTCCACTTT; CDR3aa: CASSLQGQASPLHF
v_gene: TRBV6-1; abundance: NA; d_gene: TRBD2; j_gene: TRBJ2-1; CDR3nt: TGTGCCAGCAGTACGGGACTAGGTAATTATAATGAGCAGTTCTTC; CDR3aa: CASSTGLGNYNEQFF
v_gene: TRBV6-5; abundance: NA; d_gene: TRBD1; j_gene: TRBJ1-1; CDR3nt: TGTGCCAGCAGTTTTTCCGGGACAGGGAGGGCTGAAGCTTTCTTT; CDR3aa: CASSFSGTGRAEAFF
v_gene: TRBV4-1; abundance: NA; d_gene: TRBD2; j_gene: TRBJ2-3; CDR3nt: TGCGCCAGCAGCCAACAGGGACTAGCGGGGGCCGGCACAGATACGCAGTATTTT; CDR3aa: CASSQQGLAGAGTDTQYF
v_gene: TRBV4-2; abundance: NA; d_gene: NA; j_gene: TRBJ2-5; CDR3nt: TGTGCCAGCAGCCAAGACCGAGCCCAGTACTTC; CDR3aa: CASSQDRAQYF
v_gene: TRBV7-9; abundance: NA; d_gene: TRBD1; j_gene: TRBJ2-5; CDR3nt: TGTGCCAGCAGCTCGGGGGACAGGGGGCTTGAAGAGACCCAGTACTTC; CDR3aa: CASSSGDRGLEETQYF
v_gene: TRBV2; abundance: NA; d_gene: NA; j_gene: TRBJ1-1; CDR3nt: TGTGCCAGCAGTGAATTCTGGTCGGGTGAAGCTTTCTTT; CDR3aa: CASSEFWSGEAFF
v_gene: TRBV5-1; abundance: NA; d_gene: TRBD2; j_gene: TRBJ2-7; CDR3nt: TGCGCCAGCAGCTTGGATTGGACTAGCGGCTCCTACGAGCAGTACTTC; CDR3aa: CASSLDWTSGSYEQYF